The source of this T cell receptor (beta chain) is a study of cytomegalovirus exposure and HLA in healthy donors. PCR involved 60 Vbeta and 13 Jbeta primers. The assay was immunoSEQ multiplex PCR, and TCRdb's table has in-frame clones only and misses some. The table shows 200,000 or so clones, with 80% to 85% occurring only once. Trimming at V came to 6 bases and at J to 2 bases, leaving 7 bases not matched to a gene. The CDR3 totals 15 residues. Germline V gene lookup returns CDR1 MDHEN and CDR2 SYDVKM. The chain has TRBV28 and TRBJ2-7; TRBD1 aligns across 10 bases. The sequence came from a woman between 40 and 55 years old in good health and CMV-seronegative. Input material: PBMCs. The CDR3 loop reads CASSQGTGVAYEQYF. The CDR3 coding sequence is TGTGCCAGCAGCCAAGGGACAGGGGTAGCCTACGAGCAGTACTTC.